This TCR beta chain was sequenced for a study of early T cells in non-severe SARS-CoV-2 infection (dated by TCRdb to 2020 to 2022). Some background on the complete study: TCR sequencing used bulk RNA from unsorted whole blood, so alpha and beta chains could not be paired.

Broader findings and caveats from the paper: VDJdb matching was skewed toward anti-spike CD8 responses and likely underestimated virus-specific expansions, missing private and CD4 specificities.

This clonotype occurred many times. The antigen this receptor binds is unknown. Qualities for individual bases were not recorded, and no much larger clone is one base off. The study was a case-control design nested within a healthcare worker cohort in London, UK, with weekly nasopharyngeal swab PCR tests and blood sampling. Healthcare workers were recruited during the week of the UK lockdown, between 23 and 31 March 2020, and followed weekly for up to about 15 weeks. The germline V gene (reference sequence) sets CDR1 to PRHDT and CDR2 to FYEKMQ. Here V drops 9 bases and J drops 3 bases, and the junction holds 6 bases not matched to any gene. The CDR3 has 14 amino acids, counting the end cysteine and phenylalanine. The sequence is cut down to CDR3 DNA, 42 bases in frame from base 1. The protocol used for the library was 5' RACE. The listed sequencing device is NextSeq 500. The TCR library protocol attached unique molecular identifiers to individual cDNA molecules to correct for sequencing error and PCR bias. Both TCR alpha and beta chains were sequenced, and tight co-correlation was observed between alpha and beta sequence abundances in each sample. The study's own analysis went as follows. Decombinator V4 was used to annotate TCR sequences for V gene, J gene and CDR3. Expanded TCRs were defined as changing significantly between any two time points under a Poisson model with p below 0.0001. Abundances of TCRs were expressed as counts per million after normalisation to the total number of TCRs sequenced in each sample. MAIT TCRs were defined by TRAV1-2 paired with TRAJ12, TRAJ20 or TRAJ33, and iNKT TCRs by TRAV10 paired with TRAJ18. VDJdb, accessed on 1 November 2021, was searched for TCRs annotated for CMV, EBV and SARS-CoV-2, and TCRs annotated for more than one antigen were excluded. In-frame beta chains were kept once TCRdb had trimmed the public reads at Q25 with fastp and called clones with MiXCR. Each CDR3 protein gets just one entry, which takes the most common genes and DNA from the rows behind it. The V and J calls were determined by TCRdb, not by the authors. The sample table lists approximately 70,000 distinct CDR3 sequences, under 15% of them with a count of one. The ten most abundant clones make up over 1% of the sample.

This receptor was obtained from an adult who was a healthcare worker with PCR-confirmed SARS-CoV-2 infection or an uninfected control (not recorded which). Material: whole blood. The chain joins TRBV13 to TRBJ2-1; 9 bases in between match TRBD2. The CDR3 protein is CASASSGIYNEQFF. The DNA reads TGTGCCAGTGCCTCTAGCGGGATCTACAATGAGCAGTTCTTC.